This TCR beta chain emerged from a study of blood T cell repertoires in COVID-19. About the study: The United States, Italy and Spain supplied acute and convalescent COVID-19 samples. Sources were T cells, B-cell-depleted T cells, or PBMCs; the material itself was cDNA or gDNA.

Patients at the Seattle site were enrolled during active infection and followed longitudinally. As originally analysed: Quantification of nucleated cells was approximated via reference gene primer amplification. Clones were sequenced by immunoSEQ multiplex PCR, and TCRdb holds only the in-frame ones, with some missing. The V and J calls and the clone size are those of that table, but D and trimming were determined from the DNA. The repertoire holds over 80,000 clones, with about 74% as singletons. The V and J ends lost 5 bases and 7 bases respectively, with 15 bases between them. CDR1 is MRHNA, CDR2 SNTAGT, per germline. CDR3 length: 15 amino acids.

The sequence derives from a man between 65 and 85 years old with COVID-19, enrolled during active disease. The chain is built from TRBV6-4 and TRBJ1-6; D call uncertain. Sequenced: peripheral blood. The CDR3 coding sequence is TGTGCCAGCAGTCCCTCCGCGGGAACGAATTCACCCCTCCACTTT. It translates to CASSPSAGTNSPLHF.